The 10 T cell receptor beta chains in this list originate from one sample, sequenced in a study of T cells in women clearing cervical HPV infection. Sequenced by immunoSEQ multiplex PCR; TCRdb stores in-frame clones only, minus some. This sample's table has tens of thousands of clones. Specimen: blood buffy coat. Every receptor here comes from a woman between 18 and 70 years old with a cervical HPV16 infection that either progressed to CIN3+ or cleared (not recorded which).

Points on this clone: The observed sequence ends 3 residues before the CDR3 terminus, with the missing tail filled in from the germline J gene. The chain links TRBV5-6 to TRBJ1-1; D uncertain. Trimming cost V 2 bases and J 1 base, with 6 bases left between them. The CDR3 runs 13 residues. In germline, CDR1 is SGHDT, CDR2 YYEEEE. CDR3 amino acids: CASSFRGNTEAFF. CDR3 DNA, as far as it was read: TGTGCCAGCAGCTTTCGAGGGAACACTGAA.

A note on this clone: The sequence runs out 3 residues before the end of the CDR3; the remainder is reconstructed from the germline J gene. The chain links TRBV20-1 to TRBJ2-5; 11 positions agree with TRBD2. V shed 6 bases and J 2 bases; nucleotides not matched to a gene: 5. The CDR3 covers 14 residues. From germline, CDR1 is DFQATT and CDR2 SNEGSKA (reference sequence). The CDR3 bases that were read are TGCAGTGCACTCCGGACTAGCGGGCAAGAGACC. Protein: CSALRTSGQET. The full-length CDR3 reads as CSALRTSGQETQYF.

In the case of this clone: Read sequence stops 3 residues before the CDR3 end, and the germline J gene provides the missing end. The chain combines TRBV20-1 with TRBJ2-3; maybe TRBD1 (5 bases). The CDR3 runs to 13 residues. V was pared by 7 bases and J by 4 bases, with 15 bases between. The germline V gene has CDR1 DFQATT and CDR2 SNEGSKA (reference sequence). CDR3: CSVQGFRADTQYF. The CDR3 bases that were read are TGCAGTGTTCAGGGATTTAGGGCAGATACG.

A word on this clone: The CDR3 end lies 3 residues beyond the end of the read and is filled in from the germline J gene. The V gene is TRBV19, the J gene TRBJ1-2; 7 bases are shared with TRBD1. Per germline, CDR1 LNHDA and CDR2 SQIVND (reference sequence). Trimming cost V 7 bases and J 4 bases; bases outside gene matches: 6. This CDR3 has 13 amino acids. CDR3 protein: CASTRGGGYGYTF. CDR3 DNA, as far as it was read: TGTGCCAGTACGAGAGGGGGCGGCTATGGC. Supplemented by reference TRBV19 and TRBJ1-2, the full variable domain reads DGGITQSPKYLFRKEGQNVTLSCEQNLNHDAMYWYRQDPGQGLRLIYYSQIVNDFQKGDIAEGYSVSREKKESFPLTVTSAQKNPTAFYLCASTRGGGYGYTFGSGTRLTVV.

CDR3 sequence reads: CASSYHAGDHYGYTF. The CDR3 bases that were read are TGTGCCAGCAGTTACCACGCAGGGGACCACTATGGC. The chain joins TRBV6-2 or TRBV6-3 to TRBJ1-2, with a possible D match to TRBD1 (6 bases). From the germline J gene comes the end of the CDR3, since the read stops 3 residues before it. The germline V gene encodes CDR1 MNHEY and CDR2 SVGEGT. Trimming pared 2 bases from V and 3 bases from J, leaving 13 bases between. This CDR3 comprises 15 residues.

Turning to this clone: The read stops 3 residues short of the end of the CDR3; the missing end is completed from the germline J gene. This sequence joins TRBV29-1 and TRBJ2-7; D might be TRBD1 (5 bases). Germline loops: CDR1 SQVTM, CDR2 ANQGSEA. V dropped 1 base and J dropped 3 bases, with 7 bases sitting between them. The CDR3 sequence is 12 residues long. The part of the CDR3 DNA that was read is TGCAGCGTTGAAGGTCAGGGCTACGAG. Translated, it gives CSVEGQGYE. The entire CDR3 is CSVEGQGYEQYF.

On this clone: The read ends 3 residues shy of where the CDR3 ends; the end is completed using the germline J gene. The rearrangement uses TRBV6-1 and TRBJ1-2, with TRBD1 matching over 7 bases. This CDR3 contains 14 residues. Germline V CDR1 and CDR2: MNHNS, SASEGT. With V trimmed by 3 bases and J by 7 bases, 8 bases remained unmatched. The CDR3 DNA, read in part, is TGTGCCAGCAGTGACGGCAGGGGGAAAGGTGGC. Its translation: CASSDGRGKGG. The complete CDR3 protein is CASSDGRGKGGYTF.

A note on this clone: The CDR3 goes on 3 residues after the read ends, and that part is filled in from the germline J gene. J is TRBJ2-3 and V is TRBV6-4; 10 nucleotides agree with TRBD1. The ends lost 2 bases at V and 4 bases at J; junction bases unmatched: 0. The CDR3 covers 14 residues. Germline V gene sequence: CDR1 MRHNA, CDR2 SNTAGT. The CDR3 protein is CASSDGQGADTQYF. The DNA read from the CDR3 is TGTGCCAGCAGTGACGGACAGGGGGCAGATACG.

A word on this clone: The read gets to within 3 residues of the CDR3 end, and the germline J gene fills in the rest. The chain recombines TRBV20-1 with TRBJ2-7; a weak D match, TRBD1 (6 bases). The CDR3 is 15 residues long. In germline, CDR1 is DFQATT, CDR2 SNEGSKA (reference sequence). The V end lost 2 bases, the J end lost 4 bases, and 18 bases lay between the germline ends. CDR3 region: CSARSSAGAGYEQYF. The sequenced part of the CDR3 DNA is TGCAGTGCTAGATCATCCGCAGGGGCTGGATACGAG.

Comments on this clone: The read falls 3 residues short of the CDR3 end, and the missing part is taken from the germline J gene. V is TRBV20-1 and J is TRBJ1-3; D is uncertain. The CDR3 loop spans 14 amino acids. Germline assignment: CDR1 DFQATT and CDR2 SNEGSKA (reference sequence). V was shortened by 0 bases and J by 2 bases, with 8 bases between the two germline ends. The part of the CDR3 DNA that was read is TGCAGTGCTAGAGAATCAGGAACTGGAAACACC. It translates to CSARESGTGNT. In full, the CDR3 is CSARESGTGNTIYF.